This T cell receptor beta chain derives from a study of response to subunit inactivated influenza vaccine. This clonotype showed up just a few times. Its antigen is not identified. Points from the study as a whole: The authors put forward the suggestion that each seasonal influenza vaccination may bring in only a limited number of new T cells.

CDR1 SGHRS and CDR2 YFSETQ come from the germline V gene. J was trimmed by 9 bases and V by 0 bases; bases with no gene match: 15. The CDR3 extends over 19 amino acids. TCRdb recomputed calls from the RT-PCR reads with MiXCR, one row per CDR3 protein. This table holds hundreds of thousands of distinct CDR3 sequences, 12% to 15% found once. The specimen was PBMCs from blood, collected approximately 15 days before vaccination. This receptor was identified in a man aged 45-65 years who received an inactivated influenza vaccine. The chain combines TRBV5-1 with TRBJ2-1; TRBD2 matches 13 bases. The CDR3 DNA follows: TGCGCCAGCAGCTTGGCCTCTACGTTAGGACTAGCGGGAGCTGTTGAGCAGTTCTTC. It translates to CASSLASTLGLAGAVEQFF.